This is a list of T cell receptor beta chains from one sample in a study of cytomegalovirus exposure and HLA in healthy donors. Data came from immunoSEQ multiplex PCR; TCRdb stores just in-frame clones and leaves some out. The sample consists of hundreds of thousands of clones, 60% to 80% of them appearing once. The sample taken for sequencing was PBMCs. The receptor source for this set is a man aged 18 to 30 in good health and CMV-seronegative. Each CDR3 is given with its conserved first and last residue. Each record gives: D gene, V gene, J gene, clone size, CDR3 DNA, CDR3 protein. A D gene is named only where the DNA matches it firmly. A clone size is listed for some rows: how often the clone was seen (once, few, many), or a class if it is expanded.

D gene: TRBD1; V gene: TRBV18; J gene: TRBJ2-5; clone size: once; CDR3 DNA: TGTGCCAGCTCACCAGCCGGGACAGTCCAAGAGACCCAGTACTTC; CDR3 protein: CASSPAGTVQETQYF
D gene: -; V gene: TRBV20-1; J gene: TRBJ1-5; clone size: few; CDR3 DNA: TGCAGTGCTAGGAGCGGACAGCCCCAGCATTTT; CDR3 protein: CSARSGQPQHF
D gene: -; V gene: TRBV10-3; J gene: TRBJ2-2; clone size: -; CDR3 DNA: TGTGCCATCAGTGAGGGCAGGGCCACCGGGGAGCTGTTTTTT; CDR3 protein: CAISEGRATGELFF
D gene: TRBD1; V gene: TRBV5-4; J gene: TRBJ2-2; clone size: few; CDR3 DNA: TGTGCCAGCAGCCAGGAGGCAGGGGGAATCGGGGAGCTGTTTTTT; CDR3 protein: CASSQEAGGIGELFF
D gene: TRBD1; V gene: TRBV7-2; J gene: TRBJ1-2; clone size: -; CDR3 DNA: TGTGCCAGCAGCTCGGGACAGGGGTATGGCTACACCTTC; CDR3 protein: CASSSGQGYGYTF
D gene: TRBD1; V gene: TRBV11-3; J gene: TRBJ2-1; clone size: -; CDR3 DNA: TGTGCCAGCAGCTTTGGACAGGGGAGCTACAATGAGCAGTTCTTC; CDR3 protein: CASSFGQGSYNEQFF
D gene: -; V gene: TRBV10-3; J gene: TRBJ2-5; clone size: -; CDR3 DNA: TGTGCCTCGGGAGAACAAGAGACCCAGTACTTC; CDR3 protein: CASGEQETQYF
D gene: TRBD2; V gene: TRBV30; J gene: TRBJ2-1; clone size: -; CDR3 DNA: TGTGCCTGGAGTGCGGCGGGGGAATCATACAATGAGCAGTTCTTC; CDR3 protein: CAWSAAGESYNEQFF
D gene: -; V gene: TRBV7-9; J gene: TRBJ2-1; clone size: -; CDR3 DNA: TGTGCCAGCAGCCCCCATGGCGGAGAGGACAATGAGCAGTTCTTC; CDR3 protein: CASSPHGGEDNEQFF
D gene: TRBD2; V gene: TRBV7-8; J gene: TRBJ2-1; clone size: few; CDR3 DNA: TGTGCCAGCAGCTTAGAGCTAGCGGGGGAAAATGAGCAGTTCTTC; CDR3 protein: CASSLELAGENEQFF
D gene: TRBD1; V gene: TRBV6-6; J gene: TRBJ1-5; clone size: few; CDR3 DNA: TGTGCCAGCAGCCAAACAGGGGAATATCAGCCCCAGCATTTT; CDR3 protein: CASSQTGEYQPQHF
D gene: TRBD2; V gene: TRBV4-1; J gene: TRBJ2-3; clone size: once; CDR3 DNA: TGCGCCAGCAGCCACGTTAGCGGGGGGGCCGGAGATACGCAGTATTTT; CDR3 protein: CASSHVSGGAGDTQYF
D gene: TRBD1; V gene: TRBV5-6; J gene: TRBJ2-7; clone size: -; CDR3 DNA: TGTGCCAGCAGCGGGGCCGGGACAGGGAACTACGAGCAGTACTTC; CDR3 protein: CASSGAGTGNYEQYF
D gene: -; V gene: TRBV10-1; J gene: TRBJ1-2; clone size: -; CDR3 DNA: TGCGCCAGCAGTTCCTTACAGGCGGAATATGGCTACACCTTC; CDR3 protein: CASSSLQAEYGYTF
D gene: TRBD2; V gene: TRBV11-2; J gene: TRBJ2-5; clone size: -; CDR3 DNA: TGTGCCAGCAGCTTAGCGGGGGGCCAAGAGACCCAGTACTTC; CDR3 protein: CASSLAGGQETQYF
D gene: -; V gene: TRBV9; J gene: TRBJ2-7; clone size: -; CDR3 DNA: TGTGCCAGCAGCCCCGTAGGGCGGCAGGGTAAAGAGCAGTACTTC; CDR3 protein: CASSPVGRQGKEQYF
D gene: -; V gene: TRBV19; J gene: TRBJ1-5; clone size: -; CDR3 DNA: TGTGCCAGTAAACTACAGGGAGGCAATCAGCCCCAGCATTTT; CDR3 protein: CASKLQGGNQPQHF
D gene: -; V gene: TRBV28; J gene: TRBJ2-2; clone size: -; CDR3 DNA: TGTGCCAGCAGTTCATCACCGGGACTCAGCACTGGGGAGCTGTTTTTT; CDR3 protein: CASSSSPGLSTGELFF
D gene: TRBD2; V gene: TRBV5-1; J gene: TRBJ2-1; clone size: -; CDR3 DNA: TGCGCCAGCAGCAACCGACTAGCGGGAGTGGGGGGGGACCAGTTCTTC; CDR3 protein: CASSNRLAGVGGDQFF
D gene: TRBD2; V gene: TRBV10-2; J gene: TRBJ2-3; clone size: once; CDR3 DNA: TGCGCCAGCAGTGACCAAGGGTCGAGCGGGATGACAGATACGCAGTATTTT; CDR3 protein: CASSDQGSSGMTDTQYF
D gene: TRBD1; V gene: TRBV7-9; J gene: TRBJ1-5; clone size: -; CDR3 DNA: TGTGCCAGCAGCTCACAGGGGTACGGGAATCAGCCCCAGCATTTT; CDR3 protein: CASSSQGYGNQPQHF
D gene: TRBD2; V gene: TRBV4-3; J gene: TRBJ2-2; clone size: -; CDR3 DNA: TGCGCCAGCAGTGCCGGGCTAGCGGGGTTGGAAGGCGGGGAGCTGTTTTTT; CDR3 protein: CASSAGLAGLEGGELFF
D gene: TRBD1; V gene: TRBV5-1; J gene: TRBJ1-1; clone size: few; CDR3 DNA: TGCGCCAGCAGCTTTGGGCGAGCAGGACAGGGATATATGAACACTGAAGCTTTCTTT; CDR3 protein: CASSFGRAGQGYMNTEAFF
D gene: -; V gene: TRBV2; J gene: TRBJ2-3; clone size: -; CDR3 DNA: TGTGCCAGCCCGGCACACGGGAACACAGATACGCAGTATTTT; CDR3 protein: CASPAHGNTDTQYF
D gene: -; V gene: TRBV9; J gene: TRBJ2-7; clone size: -; CDR3 DNA: TGTGCCAGCAGCCCCCGTCCTGGGGGAGGCATCTACGAGCAGTACTTC; CDR3 protein: CASSPRPGGGIYEQYF
D gene: TRBD1; V gene: TRBV6-5; J gene: TRBJ2-1; clone size: -; CDR3 DNA: TGTGCCAGCAGTTACGGGACAGGCCTTAACAATGAGCAGTTCTTC; CDR3 protein: CASSYGTGLNNEQFF
D gene: -; V gene: TRBV27; J gene: TRBJ1-4; clone size: -; CDR3 DNA: TGTGCCAGTGGACACGCAACTAATGAAAAACTGTTTTTT; CDR3 protein: CASGHATNEKLFF
D gene: TRBD1; V gene: TRBV5-6; J gene: TRBJ2-5; clone size: few; CDR3 DNA: TGTGCCAGCAGCCTCTCCTCCGGGACAGGGGTAGTGACCCAGTACTTC; CDR3 protein: CASSLSSGTGVVTQYF
D gene: TRBD1; V gene: TRBV27; J gene: TRBJ1-5; clone size: -; CDR3 DNA: TGTGCCAGCAGATCCGGGACAGGGGGTACTCAGCCCCAGCATTTT; CDR3 protein: CASRSGTGGTQPQHF
D gene: TRBD1; V gene: TRBV5-1; J gene: TRBJ2-3; clone size: -; CDR3 DNA: TGCGCCAGCAGCTTGGACACAGGGGCCAGCACAGATACGCAGTATTTT; CDR3 protein: CASSLDTGASTDTQYF
D gene: -; V gene: TRBV9; J gene: TRBJ1-2; clone size: few; CDR3 DNA: TGTGCCAGCAGCGTAGGGGAGGGGGGCTATGGCTACACCTTC; CDR3 protein: CASSVGEGGYGYTF
D gene: TRBD1; V gene: TRBV15; J gene: TRBJ1-1; clone size: -; CDR3 DNA: TGTGCCACCAGCAGACAGGACAGGTTGAACACTGAAGCTTTCTTT; CDR3 protein: CATSRQDRLNTEAFF
D gene: -; V gene: TRBV2; J gene: TRBJ2-5; clone size: few; CDR3 DNA: TGTGCCAGCAGTCGGGAGTTGGAGACCCAGTACTTC; CDR3 protein: CASSRELETQYF
D gene: -; V gene: TRBV29-1; J gene: TRBJ1-5; clone size: few; CDR3 DNA: TGCAGCGTTGAAGAAGACTATAATCAGCCCCAGCATTTT; CDR3 protein: CSVEEDYNQPQHF
D gene: TRBD1; V gene: TRBV28; J gene: TRBJ1-2; clone size: -; CDR3 DNA: TGTGCCAGCTCCATAGTTTGGACAGGGACTAACTATGGCTACACCTTC; CDR3 protein: CASSIVWTGTNYGYTF
D gene: TRBD1; V gene: TRBV28; J gene: TRBJ1-5; clone size: -; CDR3 DNA: TGTGCCAGCAGCCCCGCCGACAGGGTGGTAAGTCAGCCCCAGCATTTT; CDR3 protein: CASSPADRVVSQPQHF
D gene: -; V gene: TRBV29-1; J gene: TRBJ2-3; clone size: -; CDR3 DNA: TGCAGCGTTGATAGTAATCCAGATACGCAGTATTTT; CDR3 protein: CSVDSNPDTQYF
D gene: TRBD1; V gene: TRBV6-5; J gene: TRBJ1-1; clone size: -; CDR3 DNA: TGTGCCAGCAGTTCGGGGACAGGAGACACTGAAGCTTTCTTT; CDR3 protein: CASSSGTGDTEAFF
D gene: TRBD1; V gene: TRBV28; J gene: TRBJ2-1; clone size: -; CDR3 DNA: TGTGCCAGCCCGCCCCCGGGACAGGGGTACAATGAGCAGTTCTTC; CDR3 protein: CASPPPGQGYNEQFF